This TCR beta chain was observed in a study of blood T cell repertoires in COVID-19 (dated by TCRdb to the early 2020s). Concerning the study at large: The collaborator samples originated in the United States, Italy and Spain and spanned the acute and convalescent phases of COVID-19. The prospective study material was composed of cDNA or gDNA derived from T cells, B-cell-depleted T cells, or PBMCs. The dataset comprised deeply sampled blood TCRbeta repertoires from subjects exposed to, actively infected with, or recovered from COVID-19. A freely available public database, intended as a resource for researchers studying the immune response to SARS-CoV-2, is where the repertoires were released. Samples came from the ongoing ImmuneRACE study (first 160 participants) plus 1,254 subjects from 6 global collaborators. A de-identified subject ID, COVID-19 status, age in years and sex were almost always included in the sample metadata. Where HLA class I and class II types were available, the types were taken from metadata supplied by the sample provider, not from assay-based typing.

Here is what the overall study found, with its caveats: Clinical and demographic metadata were provided uncurated, with the amount varying by source and participant.

Its CDR3 holds 15 amino acids, cysteine through phenylalanine. The sequence is cut down to CDR3 DNA, 45 bases in frame from base 1. Ends trimmed: V by 1 base, J by 6 bases; bases unmatched to a gene: 8. CDR1 and CDR2, per the germline V gene (reference sequence), are MNHNY and SVGAGI. Each collaborating institution followed its own protocols to collect whole blood in K2EDTA tubes. For TCRbeta analysis, collaborators shipped samples in one of three forms: frozen whole blood, isolated PBMCs, or DNA extracted from either of those sample types. TCRbeta CDR3 regions were amplified from genomic DNA using the immunoSEQ Assay, a bias-controlled multiplex PCR. As for the authors' bioinformatics: Nucleated cell counts per sample were estimated from amplification of reference gene primers within the assay. Sequence reads were collapsed and filtered to measure the absolute abundance of every unique TCRbeta CDR3 rearrangement. For each sample, productive Simpson clonality was calculated by taking the square root of Simpson's diversity index across productive rearrangements. TCRdb obtained this table from immuneACCESS and retained in-frame rearrangements with V and J assigned. These tables miss some clones; where compared with another copy, unresolved V genes account for less than half of the shortfall, and the remainder is unexplained. V and J calls and clone size come straight from that table; D and trimming were deduced from the DNA. The sample contains 250,000 or so clones, over 70% of them found a single time. Around 3.4% of the sample lies in the top ten.

As for this clone: Its binding antigen is unknown. Base qualities are missing; no much larger clone stands one base away.

This sequence originates from a woman at least 80 years old with acute or convalescent COVID-19. Rearrangement joined TRBV6-6 to TRBJ1-2; TRBD1 fits 7 bases in the junction. Sequencing was done on a sample of peripheral blood. The DNA is TGTGCCAGCAGTTACTTGAGAGGGGGCGTGAATGGCTACACCTTC. The translation is CASSYLRGGVNGYTF.